This T cell receptor beta chain was found in a study of type 1 regulatory T cells. Across the whole study: T-allo10 is an in vitro-generated, Tr1-enriched CD4 T cell product specific for alloantigen. Overall study findings and caveats: Compared with non-type 1 regulatory T cells, type 1 regulatory T cells showed a more restricted TCR repertoire.

As for this clonotype: Its antigen remains unidentified.

This CDR3 is built from 18 residues. Trimming removed 1 base from V and 10 bases from J; junction bases left unmatched: 13. Germline CDR1 and CDR2: SEHNR and FQNEAQ (reference sequence). TCRdb fed the reads into MiXCR, producing one record per CDR3 protein. This table has just under 65,000 distinct CDR3 sequences, approximately 47% appearing once. The sequence was collected from a human donor in good health. The chain recombines TRBV7-9 with TRBJ1-6, with 10 bases identical to TRBD1. Sequenced material: cultured non-Tr1 T cells, either the whole culture or a sorted T cell fraction (not recorded which). The CDR3 protein is CASSLGKPGQGYLSPLHF. Here the CDR3 DNA reads TGTGCCAGCAGCTTAGGGAAACCGGGACAGGGGTATTTGTCACCCCTCCACTTT.